This T cell receptor beta chain was recovered during a study of liver allograft versus peripheral blood T cells. The wider study: In transplanted livers, T cell receptor repertoires were compared with those found in the recipients' peripheral blood. Study results and caveats: Reportedly, liver allograft T cell receptor repertoires differed from peripheral blood ones.

This clonotype is medium-sized in the sample. The antigen is undetermined. Germline CDR1 and CDR2: KGHSH and LQKENI. V gave up 6 bases and J gave up 6 bases; unmatched junction bases: 13. The CDR3 spans 16 residues. TCRdb reanalysed the reads using MiXCR and keeps one entry per CDR3 protein. Among 1,000 to 1,500 distinct CDR3 sequences listed, approximately 10% were seen once. The sequence was obtained from a human patient who had a liver transplant. Some T cells may be transferred from the graft donor. The chain has TRBV18 and TRBJ2-7; 11 bases match TRBD1. The CDR3 DNA follows: TGTGCCAGCTCGCCCAGGACAGGGGGCAATAGTGGCGAGCAGTACTTC. Translated: CASSPRTGGNSGEQYF.